In its sample, the clone carrying this TCR beta chain was seen once. Deletions cut 7 bases from V and 4 bases from J, with 15 bases between. The CDR3 length is 14 residues. Germline V gene lookup returns CDR1 LNHDA and CDR2 SQIVND (reference sequence). In the study's own analysis: Cell counts per sample came from amplifying reference gene primers. The assay was immunoSEQ multiplex PCR, and TCRdb's table has in-frame clones only and misses some. For V, J and clone size, that table is used; D and trimming come from the DNA. This table has about 220,000 clones, around 84% appearing once. These data are taken from a study of blood T cell repertoires in COVID-19. Across the study: The United States, Italy and Spain were the sources of the acute and convalescent COVID-19 samples.

The rearrangement uses TRBV19 and TRBJ2-3, with D possibly matching TRBD2 (6 bases). Material: peripheral blood. The sequence came from a man younger than 40 with active or convalescent COVID-19. This CDR3 reads CASTRGAGPDTQYF. The CDR3 DNA follows: TGTGCCAGTACTCGCGGGGCGGGCCCAGATACGCAGTATTTT.